The clone carrying this T cell receptor beta chain was recorded only once. Data came from immunoSEQ multiplex PCR; TCRdb stores just in-frame clones and leaves some out. The repertoire holds 2 million to 2.5 million clones, with under 97% as singletons. Germline CDR1 and CDR2: SGHAT and FQNNGV. Trimming left V 2 bases short and J 1 base short, with 8 bases between. The CDR3 totals 14 residues. The sample is drawn from a study of shared clonotypes between healthy human individuals. The chain links TRBV11-2 to TRBJ2-5, with no clear D. The sample taken for sequencing was naive CD4+ T cells sorted from blood. Stated subset: CD45RA+ positively selected. This TCR came from a young man in good health. This chain's CDR3 is CASSLNGPQETQYF. For the CDR3, the DNA is TGTGCCAGCAGCTTAAACGGCCCCCAAGAGACCCAGTACTTC.